The rows below give T cell receptor beta chains drawn from one sample of a study of shared clonotypes between healthy human individuals. Here immunoSEQ multiplex PCR was the method, and the copy in TCRdb shows in-frame clones only, minus some. Here the sample spans more than 850,000 clones, 70% to 80% being singletons. Sequenced: memory CD4+ T cells from PBMCs. Receptor source: a man aged 18 to 30 in good health. Some clones in this sample may be carry-over from other donors' samples. Each CDR3 is given with its conserved first and last residue. The D gene is left open where the match is weak. Not every row has a clone size; where given, it reads once, few, many or a size class.

V: TRBV7-3
size: .
D: .
J: TRBJ2-1
CDR3: CASSLSSSNEQFF
DNA: TGTGCCAGCAGCCTCTCGTCTTCCAATGAGCAGTTCTTC

V: TRBV29-1
size: .
D: TRBD1
J: TRBJ1-5
CDR3: CSAGQGDQPQHF
DNA: TGCAGCGCCGGACAGGGCGATCAGCCCCAGCATTTT

V: TRBV18
size: .
D: .
J: TRBJ1-1
CDR3: CASSLNREVFEAFF
DNA: TGTGCCAGCTCACTTAACAGGGAAGTCTTTGAAGCTTTCTTT

V: TRBV27
size: .
D: TRBD1
J: TRBJ2-7
CDR3: CASSPDRVYSEQYF
DNA: TGTGCCAGCAGCCCGGACAGGGTCTACAGCGAGCAGTACTTC

V: TRBV9
size: .
D: .
J: TRBJ2-1
CDR3: CASSDSNLRPYNEQFF
DNA: TGTGCCAGCAGTGACTCAAATCTCCGGCCCTACAATGAGCAGTTCTTC

V: TRBV10-2
size: once
D: .
J: TRBJ2-3
CDR3: CASSRGAAGVTDTQYF
DNA: TGCGCCAGCAGCAGGGGGGCGGCGGGAGTCACAGATACGCAGTATTTT

V: TRBV7-3
size: .
D: .
J: TRBJ2-5
CDR3: CASSLSRGETQYF
DNA: TGTGCCAGCAGCTTATCCAGGGGAGAGACCCAGTACTTC

V: TRBV9
size: .
D: TRBD2
J: TRBJ2-3
CDR3: CASSVPLAGTDTQYF
DNA: TGTGCCAGCAGCGTCCCCTTAGCGGGTACAGATACGCAGTATTTT

V: TRBV28
size: few
D: .
J: TRBJ1-1
CDR3: CASRNTRSEAFF
DNA: TGTGCCAGCAGGAACACTCGATCTGAAGCTTTCTTT

V: TRBV15
size: .
D: TRBD2
J: TRBJ2-1
CDR3: CATSSIGLAADNEQFF
DNA: TGTGCCACCAGCAGCATAGGACTAGCGGCAGACAATGAGCAGTTCTTC

V: TRBV5-1
size: once
D: .
J: TRBJ2-3
CDR3: CASSLTPTDTQYF
DNA: TGCGCCAGCAGCTTGACCCCCACAGATACGCAGTATTTT

V: TRBV6-1
size: .
D: TRBD1
J: TRBJ2-1
CDR3: CASVTGAFYNEQFF
DNA: TGTGCCAGCGTTACAGGGGCCTTTTACAATGAGCAGTTCTTC

V: TRBV6-5
size: .
D: TRBD1
J: TRBJ1-6
CDR3: CASSRSGGDNSPLHF
DNA: TGTGCCAGCAGCCGATCAGGGGGGGATAATTCACCCCTCCACTTT

V: TRBV28
size: .
D: TRBD1
J: TRBJ1-2
CDR3: CASSSTGQGNYGYTF
DNA: TGTGCCAGCAGCTCGACGGGACAGGGAAACTATGGCTACACCTTC

V: TRBV5-1
size: .
D: TRBD2
J: TRBJ2-2
CDR3: CASSPPGLADTGELFF
DNA: TGCGCCAGCAGCCCCCCGGGGCTAGCGGACACCGGGGAGCTGTTTTTT

V: TRBV7-9
size: .
D: .
J: TRBJ2-3
CDR3: CASTLDGTDTQYF
DNA: TGTGCCAGCACTCTAGACGGGACAGATACGCAGTATTTT

V: TRBV10-3
size: .
D: .
J: TRBJ2-1
CDR3: CATGGSGNEQFF
DNA: TGTGCCACAGGCGGATCCGGGAATGAGCAGTTCTTC

V: TRBV9
size: .
D: TRBD1
J: TRBJ2-5
CDR3: CASSVRTGPVDTQYF
DNA: TGTGCCAGCAGCGTCCGGACAGGGCCCGTCGATACCCAGTACTTC

V: TRBV5-6
size: many
D: .
J: TRBJ1-1
CDR3: CASSLGARQAAFF
DNA: TGTGCCAGCAGCTTGGGTGCACGGCAGGCAGCTTTCTTT

V: TRBV5-1
size: once
D: .
J: TRBJ1-2
CDR3: CASSHPQQGRGYTF
DNA: TGCGCCAGCAGCCATCCACAACAGGGACGCGGCTACACCTTC

V: TRBV29-1
size: .
D: .
J: TRBJ2-3
CDR3: CSVFPGSTDTQYF
DNA: TGCAGCGTGTTCCCCGGTTCCACAGATACGCAGTATTTT

V: TRBV7-9
size: .
D: TRBD1
J: TRBJ2-7
CDR3: CASSARDRAYEQYF
DNA: TGTGCCAGCAGCGCGAGGGACAGGGCCTACGAGCAGTACTTC

V: TRBV28
size: .
D: TRBD1
J: TRBJ1-6
CDR3: CASRPPGQGNSPLHF
DNA: TGTGCCAGCAGACCCCCGGGACAGGGTAATTCACCCCTCCACTTT

V: TRBV9
size: .
D: TRBD1
J: TRBJ1-2
CDR3: CASSPGTGDYGYTF
DNA: TGTGCCAGCAGCCCCGGGACAGGGGACTATGGCTACACCTTC

V: TRBV5-1
size: .
D: TRBD2
J: TRBJ2-7
CDR3: CASSLGGGRADEQYF
DNA: TGCGCCAGCAGCTTGGGAGGCGGGAGGGCCGACGAGCAGTACTTC

V: TRBV15
size: few
D: .
J: TRBJ1-1
CDR3: CATSRGEGQEAFF
DNA: TGTGCCACCAGCAGAGGGGAGGGGCAGGAAGCTTTCTTT

V: TRBV9
size: once
D: TRBD2
J: TRBJ2-3
CDR3: CASSVLAGGMGDTQYF
DNA: TGTGCCAGCAGCGTACTAGCGGGAGGAATGGGAGATACGCAGTATTTT

V: TRBV30
size: .
D: .
J: TRBJ2-7
CDR3: CAWSPGRSYEQYF
DNA: TGTGCCTGGAGTCCAGGACGGTCCTACGAGCAGTACTTC

V: TRBV7-9
size: .
D: TRBD1
J: TRBJ1-1
CDR3: CASSSQGAHTEAFF
DNA: TGTGCCAGCAGCTCACAGGGGGCGCACACTGAAGCTTTCTTT

V: TRBV6-4
size: many
D: .
J: TRBJ2-7
CDR3: CASSVTPSPSYEQYF
DNA: TGTGCCAGCAGTGTGACTCCCTCCCCAAGCTACGAGCAGTACTTC

V: TRBV2
size: .
D: .
J: TRBJ1-5
CDR3: CASSEVGKNQPQHF
DNA: TGTGCCAGCAGTGAAGTGGGGAAGAATCAGCCCCAGCATTTT

V: TRBV28
size: once
D: .
J: TRBJ2-1
CDR3: CASSPSKLTYNEQFF
DNA: TGTGCCAGCAGTCCTTCGAAACTTACCTACAATGAGCAGTTCTTC

V: TRBV10-3
size: .
D: .
J: TRBJ2-3
CDR3: CAISEFGGGDTQYF
DNA: TGTGCCATCAGTGAGTTCGGGGGCGGAGATACGCAGTATTTT

V: TRBV7-2
size: .
D: .
J: TRBJ2-5
CDR3: CASSLVIGRETQYF
DNA: TGTGCCAGCAGCTTAGTTATCGGGAGAGAGACCCAGTACTTC

V: TRBV2
size: .
D: .
J: TRBJ1-6
CDR3: CASSFGPGIGSPLHF
DNA: TGTGCCAGCAGCTTCGGACCGGGAATCGGATCACCCCTCCACTTT

V: TRBV30
size: few
D: .
J: TRBJ1-1
CDR3: CAWTKGWPTEAFF
DNA: TGTGCCTGGACTAAAGGGTGGCCTACTGAAGCTTTCTTT

V: TRBV7-9
size: .
D: .
J: TRBJ2-1
CDR3: CASSLSLGGPNEQFF
DNA: TGTGCCAGCAGCTTATCGCTAGGGGGGCCCAATGAGCAGTTCTTC

V: TRBV4-2
size: .
D: .
J: TRBJ2-1
CDR3: CASSQVGLYNGQFF
DNA: TGTGCCAGCAGCCAAGTTGGTCTTTACAATGGGCAGTTCTTC

V: TRBV6-1
size: .
D: TRBD2
J: TRBJ2-4
CDR3: CATSGREGQNIQYF
DNA: TGTGCCACCTCGGGGCGGGAGGGCCAAAACATTCAGTACTTC

V: TRBV19
size: .
D: .
J: TRBJ1-2
CDR3: CASRTQGSGYGYTF
DNA: TGTGCCAGTAGGACCCAGGGGAGCGGCTATGGCTACACCTTC

V: TRBV18
size: .
D: .
J: TRBJ1-1
CDR3: CASSPPSGANTEAFF
DNA: TGTGCCAGCTCACCTCCATCGGGAGCGAACACTGAAGCTTTCTTT

V: TRBV6-6
size: .
D: TRBD1
J: TRBJ2-7
CDR3: CASSYSRAGGEQYF
DNA: TGTGCCAGCAGTTACTCGAGGGCAGGGGGAGAGCAGTACTTC

V: TRBV4-1
size: few
D: .
J: TRBJ2-3
CDR3: CASSHDGDTQYF
DNA: TGCGCCAGCAGCCACGACGGAGATACGCAGTATTTT

V: TRBV19
size: once
D: .
J: TRBJ2-6
CDR3: CASSTKQGLSGANVLTF
DNA: TGTGCCAGTAGTACAAAACAGGGACTCTCTGGGGCCAACGTCCTGACTTTC

V: TRBV21-1
size: once
D: .
J: TRBJ2-5
CDR3: CASSKDPGTQYF
DNA: TGTGCCAGCAGCAAAGATCCGGGGACCCAGTACTTC

V: TRBV9
size: once
D: .
J: TRBJ2-5
CDR3: CASSVDTYQETQYF
DNA: TGTGCCAGCAGCGTAGATACATACCAAGAGACCCAGTACTTC

V: TRBV27
size: .
D: .
J: TRBJ1-3
CDR3: CASSRGGAGNTIYF
DNA: TGTGCCAGCAGTCGCGGGGGGGCTGGAAACACCATATATTTT

V: TRBV4-2
size: many
D: TRBD2
J: TRBJ2-1
CDR3: CASSQVPAGRAFNEQFF
DNA: TGTGCCAGCAGCCAAGTTCCGGCCGGGAGGGCCTTCAATGAGCAGTTCTTC

V: TRBV5-4
size: .
D: .
J: TRBJ1-4
CDR3: CASSFGGGVATNEKLFF
DNA: TGTGCCAGCAGCTTCGGGGGCGGGGTTGCAACTAATGAAAAACTGTTTTTT

V: TRBV19
size: .
D: TRBD1
J: TRBJ1-3
CDR3: CASSTRDRASGNTIYF
DNA: TGTGCCAGTAGTACCCGGGACAGGGCGTCTGGAAACACCATATATTTT

V: TRBV25-1
size: .
D: .
J: TRBJ1-1
CDR3: CASSEPSKGYNTEAFF
DNA: TGTGCCAGCAGTGAACCTTCAAAGGGATACAACACTGAAGCTTTCTTT

V: TRBV28
size: .
D: TRBD2
J: TRBJ2-7
CDR3: CATTTSRYEQYF
DNA: TGTGCCACAACGACTAGCCGCTACGAGCAGTACTTC

V: TRBV11-2
size: .
D: TRBD1
J: TRBJ2-2
CDR3: CASTQGASNTGELFF
DNA: TGTGCCAGCACCCAGGGGGCTTCGAACACCGGGGAGCTGTTTTTT

V: TRBV6-5
size: once
D: .
J: TRBJ2-7
CDR3: CASSRLEPGHEQYF
DNA: TGTGCCAGCAGCCGCCTAGAACCTGGCCACGAGCAGTACTTC

V: TRBV28
size: .
D: .
J: TRBJ2-3
CDR3: CASSLPGTDTQYF
DNA: TGTGCCAGCAGTCTGCCCGGCACAGATACGCAGTATTTT